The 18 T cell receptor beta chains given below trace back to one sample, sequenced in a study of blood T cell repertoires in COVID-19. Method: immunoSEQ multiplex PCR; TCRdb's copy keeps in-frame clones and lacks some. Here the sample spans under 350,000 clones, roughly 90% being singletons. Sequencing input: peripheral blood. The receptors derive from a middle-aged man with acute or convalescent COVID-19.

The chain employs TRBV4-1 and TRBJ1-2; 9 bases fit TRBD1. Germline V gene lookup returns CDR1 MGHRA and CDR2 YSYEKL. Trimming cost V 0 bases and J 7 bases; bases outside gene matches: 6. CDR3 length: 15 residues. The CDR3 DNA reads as TGCGCCAGCAGCCAAGATGACAGGGGGTATCGTGGCTACACCTTC. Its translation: CASSQDDRGYRGYTF.

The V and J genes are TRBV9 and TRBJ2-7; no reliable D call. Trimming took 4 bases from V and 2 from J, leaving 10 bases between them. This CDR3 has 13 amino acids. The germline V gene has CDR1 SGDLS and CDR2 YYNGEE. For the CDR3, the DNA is TGTGCCAGCAGCCTGGCCTCCGCCTACGAGCAGTACTTC. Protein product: CASSLASAYEQYF.

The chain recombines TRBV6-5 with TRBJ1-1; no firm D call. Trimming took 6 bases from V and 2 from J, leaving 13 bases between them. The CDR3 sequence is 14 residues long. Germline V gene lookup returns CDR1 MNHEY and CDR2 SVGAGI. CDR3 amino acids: CASRDGQANTEAFF. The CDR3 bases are TGTGCCAGCAGAGATGGGCAGGCAAACACTGAAGCTTTCTTT.

This chain's CDR3 is CATSDPREGAHGYTF. The CDR3 nucleotides are TGTGCCACCAGTGATCCGCGAGAGGGGGCTCATGGCTACACCTTC. The chain couples TRBV24-1 to TRBJ1-2, with 7 positions matching TRBD1. Germline V gene lookup returns CDR1 KGHDR and CDR2 SFDVKD. J lost 6 bases, V lost 3 bases, and 9 bases had no gene match. The CDR3 sequence is 15 residues long.

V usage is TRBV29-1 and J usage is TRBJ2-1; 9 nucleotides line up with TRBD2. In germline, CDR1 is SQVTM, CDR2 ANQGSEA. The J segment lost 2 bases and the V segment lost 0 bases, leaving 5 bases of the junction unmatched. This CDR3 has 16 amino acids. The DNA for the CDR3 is TGCAGCGTTGAAGAAGGGCGGGGGGGTACCTACAATGAGCAGTTCTTC. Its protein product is CSVEEGRGGTYNEQFF.

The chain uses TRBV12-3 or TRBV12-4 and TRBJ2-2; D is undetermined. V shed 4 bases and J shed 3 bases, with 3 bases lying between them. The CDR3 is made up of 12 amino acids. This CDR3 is CASSSYTGELFF. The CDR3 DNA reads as TGTGCCAGCAGTTCCTACACCGGGGAGCTGTTTTTT.

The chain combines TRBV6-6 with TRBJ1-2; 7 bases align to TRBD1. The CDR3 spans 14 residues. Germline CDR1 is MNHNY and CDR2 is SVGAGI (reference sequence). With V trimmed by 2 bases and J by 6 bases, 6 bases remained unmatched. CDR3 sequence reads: CASSYGNTGDGYTF. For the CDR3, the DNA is TGTGCCAGCAGTTACGGCAATACAGGGGATGGCTACACCTTC.

CDR3 nucleotide sequence: TGTGCCAGCAGCCCACAGCGGAGCAATCAGCCCCAGCATTTT. Amino acid sequence: CASSPQRSNQPQHF. The V call is TRBV27, the J call TRBJ1-5; D unresolved. V dropped 6 bases and J dropped 1 base, with 10 bases sitting between them. Germline CDR1 is MNHEY and CDR2 is SMNVEV (reference sequence). The CDR3 covers 14 residues.

CDR3 sequence: CASSSQGGTIYF. CDR3 DNA sequence: TGTGCCAGCAGCTCCCAGGGGGGTACCATATATTTT. The rearrangement links TRBV7-3 to TRBJ1-3; 7 nucleotides agree with TRBD1. CDR3 length: 12 amino acids. With V trimmed by 4 bases and J by 10 bases, 4 bases remained unmatched. CDR1 and CDR2 (germline): SGHTA, FQGTGA.

The CDR3 here is CASNPSSVSYEQYF. CDR3 nucleotides: TGTGCCAGCAACCCCAGTAGCGTCTCCTACGAGCAGTACTTC. The chain has TRBV6-5 and TRBJ2-7, with a weak D call TRBD2 (5 bases). Trimming pared 7 bases from V and 0 bases from J, leaving 13 bases between. CDR1 is MNHEY, CDR2 SVGAGI, per germline. This CDR3 comprises 14 residues.

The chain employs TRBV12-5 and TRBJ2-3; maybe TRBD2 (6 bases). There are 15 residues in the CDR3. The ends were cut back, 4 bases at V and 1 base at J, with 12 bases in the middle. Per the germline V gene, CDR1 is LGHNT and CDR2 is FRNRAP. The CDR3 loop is CASGYNGGGTDTQYF. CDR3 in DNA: TGTGCTAGTGGTTACAATGGCGGGGGCACAGATACGCAGTATTTT. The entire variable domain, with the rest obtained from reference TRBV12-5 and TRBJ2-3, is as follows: DARVTQTPRHKVTEMGQEVTMRCQPILGHNTVFWYRQTMMQGLELLAYFRNRAPLDDSGMPKDRFSAEMPDATLATLKIQPSEPRDSAVYFCASGYNGGGTDTQYFGPGTRLTVL.

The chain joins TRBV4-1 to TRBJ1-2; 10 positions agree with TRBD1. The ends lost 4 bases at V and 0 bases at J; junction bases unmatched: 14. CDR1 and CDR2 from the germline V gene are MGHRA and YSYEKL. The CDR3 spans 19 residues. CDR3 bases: TGCGCCAGCAGCCGGTTCATCCCGGGACAGGGGCTTACTAACTATGGCTACACCTTC. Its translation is CASSRFIPGQGLTNYGYTF.

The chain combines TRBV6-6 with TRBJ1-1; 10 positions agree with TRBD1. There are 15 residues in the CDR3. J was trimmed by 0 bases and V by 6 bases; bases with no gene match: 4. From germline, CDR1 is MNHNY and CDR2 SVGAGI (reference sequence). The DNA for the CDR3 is TGTGCCAGCAGCCCGGGACAGGGGATGAACACTGAAGCTTTCTTT. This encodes CASSPGQGMNTEAFF.

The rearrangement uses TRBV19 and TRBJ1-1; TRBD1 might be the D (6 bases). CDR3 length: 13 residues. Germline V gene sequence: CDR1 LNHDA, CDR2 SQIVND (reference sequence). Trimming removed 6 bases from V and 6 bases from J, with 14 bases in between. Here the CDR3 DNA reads TGTGCCAGTAGCAACAGGGCTAGGTCTGAAGCTTTCTTT. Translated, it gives CASSNRARSEAFF.

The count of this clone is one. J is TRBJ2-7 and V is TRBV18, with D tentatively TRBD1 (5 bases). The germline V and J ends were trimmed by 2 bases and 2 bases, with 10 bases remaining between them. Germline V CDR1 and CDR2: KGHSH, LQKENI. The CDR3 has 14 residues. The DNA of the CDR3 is TGTGCCAGCTCACCAGGAAAGGGGCCCTACGAGCAGTACTTC. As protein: CASSPGKGPYEQYF.

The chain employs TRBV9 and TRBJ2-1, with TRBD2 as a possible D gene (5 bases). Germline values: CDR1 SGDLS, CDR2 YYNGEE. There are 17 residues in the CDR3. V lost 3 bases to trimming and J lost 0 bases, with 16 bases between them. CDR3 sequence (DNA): TGTGCCAGCAGCGGCAGAGGGCCAGGTCTCTCCTACAATGAGCAGTTCTTC. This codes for CASSGRGPGLSYNEQFF. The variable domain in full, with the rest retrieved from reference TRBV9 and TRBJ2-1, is DSGVTQTPKHLITATGQRVTLRCSPRSGDLSVYWYQQSLDQGLQFLIQYYNGEERAKGNILERFSAQQFPDLHSELNLSSLELGDSALYFCASSGRGPGLSYNEQFFGPGTRLTVL.

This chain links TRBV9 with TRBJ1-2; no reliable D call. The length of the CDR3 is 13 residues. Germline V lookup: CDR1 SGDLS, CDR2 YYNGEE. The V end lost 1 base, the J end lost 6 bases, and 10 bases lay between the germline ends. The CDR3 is CASSVNSGNGYTF. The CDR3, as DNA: TGTGCCAGCAGCGTAAATTCAGGCAATGGCTACACCTTC.

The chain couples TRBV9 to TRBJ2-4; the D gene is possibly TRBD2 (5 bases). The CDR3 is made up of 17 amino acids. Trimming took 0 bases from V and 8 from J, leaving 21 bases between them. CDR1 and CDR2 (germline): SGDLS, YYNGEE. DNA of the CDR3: TGTGCCAGCAGCGTAGAGTCTGTGTCCTCGGAGGAGGACATTCAGTACTTC. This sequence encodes CASSVESVSSEEDIQYF.